This T cell receptor (beta chain) was recorded in a study of response to subunit inactivated influenza vaccine. Losses at the gene ends were 0 bases for V and 7 bases for J; bases not matched to a gene: 8. Germline V lookup: CDR1 LNHNV, CDR2 YYDKDF (reference sequence). There are 16 residues in the CDR3. One entry per CDR3 protein, called by TCRdb with MiXCR from the RT-PCR reads. The data contain about 540,000 distinct CDR3 sequences, approximately 22% of them singletons. This clonotype was observed a single time. The data also belong to a second study, concerning T cells expressing NK-cell markers. That source adds: The authors made TCR beta cDNA libraries by 5'RACE template switching. This switching added a universal primer site and UMIs. NKG2C+ dominant clonotypes from more than 5 donors made up roughly 1.0-7.0% of CD8+ T cells.

This TCR was sampled from a man between 45 and 60 years old who received an inactivated influenza vaccine. The starting material was CD4+ T cells sorted from PBMCs, obtained about 11 days after vaccination. The chain joins TRBV15 to TRBJ2-1; 8 bases agree with TRBD2. Written as DNA, the CDR3 is TGTGCCACCAGCAGAGATGCCCCGGGACTAGGGAATGAGCAGTTCTTC. It translates to CATSRDAPGLGNEQFF.